This TCR beta chain was observed in a study of T cell repertoires in cytomegalovirus infection. Each CDR3 protein is one row after TCRdb ran MiXCR on the reads. This sample has 600,000 to 800,000 distinct CDR3 sequences, with approximately 25% found just once. This clonotype has just a few counts. The antigen remains undetermined. Trimming stripped 0 bases from V and 4 bases from J, with 10 bases between. CDR1 PRHDT and CDR2 FYEKMQ come from the germline V gene (reference sequence). CDR3 length: 15 residues. Study results and caveats: What dominated the ex vivo response were HLA-C-restricted CMV-specific TCR beta clonotypes. Cumulative frequency (of public TCR beta family members) identified carriers of CMV plus the relevant HLA.

Sequenced input: CD8+ T cells from PBMCs. This TCR came from a human donor in good health (CMV status not recorded). Some clones in this sample may be carry-over from other donors' samples. This chain links TRBV13 with TRBJ2-1; maybe TRBD2 (6 bases). CDR3 amino acids: CASSLGYGTYNEQFF. Here the CDR3 DNA reads TGTGCCAGCAGCTTAGGGTACGGGACTTACAATGAGCAGTTCTTC.